The 5 T cell receptor beta chains below were found in one sample sequenced in a study of shared T cell receptors in the human thymus. Clones were sequenced by immunoSEQ multiplex PCR, and TCRdb holds only the in-frame ones, with some missing. Here the sample spans more than 550,000 clones, approximately 83% being singletons. These data also featured in a second study, about human thymus T cells.

The specimen was thymocytes. The receptors stem from a girl under two years old with a congenital heart defect.

V is TRBV7-9 and J is TRBJ2-7; D is perhaps TRBD1 (5 bases). The CDR3 is 14 residues long. CDR1 and CDR2 from the germline V gene are SEHNR and FQNEAQ (reference sequence). Trimming pared 1 base from V and 5 bases from J, leaving 12 bases between. CDR3 coding DNA: TGTGCCAGCAGCTTAGGTGGACACACTAACGAGCAGTACTTC. Residues: CASSLGGHTNEQYF.

This rearrangement joins TRBV10-3 to TRBJ1-2; 7 positions match TRBD1. Germline-derived CDR1 and CDR2 are ENHRY and SYGVKD. This CDR3 contains 17 residues. Trimming removed 1 base from V and 7 bases from J; junction bases left unmatched: 15. This CDR3 reads CAISELLIPGTEAGYTF. Here the CDR3 DNA reads TGTGCCATCAGTGAGTTACTAATTCCCGGGACAGAAGCTGGCTACACCTTC.

The chain combines TRBV5-6 with TRBJ1-2; tentatively, D is TRBD1 (6 bases). V lost 5 bases to trimming and J lost 7 bases, with 21 bases between them. Per germline, CDR1 SGHDT and CDR2 YYEEEE. The CDR3 runs 15 residues. As DNA, the CDR3 is TGTGCCAGCAGAATCCGAGGCAGGGGCGATGGTGGCTACACCTTC. It translates to CASRIRGRGDGGYTF.

Notes on this clone: One end of the junction does not line up with germline, which may come from a read error. The same CDR3 is also encoded by other DNA sequences in this sample. The genes are TRBV25-1 and TRBJ1-6; 10 bases align to TRBD1. The CDR3 is 17 amino acids. CDR1 is MGHDK and CDR2 is SYGVNS in the germline V gene. The CDR3 DNA follows: TGTGCCAGCAGTCCGGGACAGGGGTTTTCGGTACATTCACCCCTTCACTTT. It specifies CASSPGQGFSVHSPLHF.

The chain joins TRBV4-3 to TRBJ2-2, with 9 bases identical to TRBD2. Germline loops: CDR1 LGHNA, CDR2 YSLEER. V lost 2 bases to trimming and J lost 7 bases; unmatched junction nucleotides: 5. The CDR3 contains 15 residues. Written as DNA, the CDR3 is TGCGCCAGCAGCCAATTAGCGGGGGTTGACGGGGAGCTGTTTTTT. Translating it yields CASSQLAGVDGELFF.